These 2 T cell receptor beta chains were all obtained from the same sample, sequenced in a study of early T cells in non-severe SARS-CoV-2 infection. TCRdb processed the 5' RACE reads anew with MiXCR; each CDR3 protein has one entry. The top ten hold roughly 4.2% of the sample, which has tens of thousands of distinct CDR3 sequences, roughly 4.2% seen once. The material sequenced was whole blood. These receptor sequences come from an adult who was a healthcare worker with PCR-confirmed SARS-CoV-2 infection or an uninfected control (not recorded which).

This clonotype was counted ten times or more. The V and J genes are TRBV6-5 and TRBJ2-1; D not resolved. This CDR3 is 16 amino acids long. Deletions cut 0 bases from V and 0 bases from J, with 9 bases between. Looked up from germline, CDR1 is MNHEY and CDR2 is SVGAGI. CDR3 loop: CASSYSPETSYNEQFF. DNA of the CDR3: TGTGCCAGCAGTTACTCGCCCGAAACCTCCTACAATGAGCAGTTCTTC.

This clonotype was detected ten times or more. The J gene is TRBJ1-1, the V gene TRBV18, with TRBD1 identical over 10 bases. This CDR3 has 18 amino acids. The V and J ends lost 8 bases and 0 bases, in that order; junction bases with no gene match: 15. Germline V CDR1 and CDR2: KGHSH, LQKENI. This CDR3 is CASTSRQGARKMNTEAFF. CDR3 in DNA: TGTGCCAGCACCTCGAGACAGGGGGCGAGGAAGATGAACACTGAAGCTTTCTTT.